The clone carrying this TCR beta chain came up many times. This sample was included in a study of HIV-infected patients and healthy controls. The repertoire came from unfractionated whole blood and reflected all unsorted peripheral T cells. cDNA was made from roughly 470 ng RNA using alpha and beta constant primers. Separate chain-specific third strand synthesis with multiplexing indices produced the alpha and beta libraries. TCRdb fed the 5' RACE reads into MiXCR, producing one record per CDR3 protein. Of over 7,500 distinct CDR3 sequences listed, roughly 6% are singletons. V was cut by 0 bases and J by 10 bases, with 13 bases left in between. The CDR3 sequence is 14 residues long. Germline V gene data show CDR1 as SGHDN and CDR2 as FVKESK.

The J gene is TRBJ2-1, the V gene TRBV14; D may be TRBD2 (6 bases). This clonotype originated in an adult with HIV infection. The sequenced sample was blood, obtained before antiretroviral therapy. The CDR3, as DNA: TGTGCCAGCAGCCAAGATACGGCGGGGAGAGAGCAGTTCTTC. This gives the protein CASSQDTAGREQFF.